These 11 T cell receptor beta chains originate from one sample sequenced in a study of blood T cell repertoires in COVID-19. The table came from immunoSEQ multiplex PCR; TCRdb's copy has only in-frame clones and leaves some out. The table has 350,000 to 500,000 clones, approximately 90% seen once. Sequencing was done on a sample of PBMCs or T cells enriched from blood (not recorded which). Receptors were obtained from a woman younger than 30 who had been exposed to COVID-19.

CDR3 nucleotide sequence: TGCGCCAGCAGCCTGCAGGAGAGGACAGGTTCCTACGAGCAGTACTTC. The encoded protein is CASSLQERTGSYEQYF. The chain employs TRBV4-1 and TRBJ2-7; 7 bases match TRBD1. J was trimmed by 1 base and V by 4 bases; bases with no gene match: 10. The CDR3 runs 16 residues. Germline CDR1 reads MGHRA; CDR2 reads YSYEKL.

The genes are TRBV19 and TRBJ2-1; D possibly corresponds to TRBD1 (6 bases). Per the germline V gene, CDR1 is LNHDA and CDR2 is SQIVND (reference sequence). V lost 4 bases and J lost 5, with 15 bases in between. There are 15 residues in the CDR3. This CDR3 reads CASSRGTISNNEQFF. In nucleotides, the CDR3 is TGTGCCAGTAGTAGGGGGACAATCAGTAACAATGAGCAGTTCTTC.

CDR3 sequence (DNA): TGTGCCAGCGGGGATACCGGGACAGGGTATGAGCAGTTCTTC. Its protein is CASGDTGTGYEQFF. This sequence joins TRBV6-5 and TRBJ2-1; 9 nucleotides line up with TRBD1. Trimming cost V 8 bases and J 8 bases; bases outside gene matches: 10. The CDR3 is 14 amino acids. The germline gives CDR1 MNHEY, CDR2 SVGAGI.

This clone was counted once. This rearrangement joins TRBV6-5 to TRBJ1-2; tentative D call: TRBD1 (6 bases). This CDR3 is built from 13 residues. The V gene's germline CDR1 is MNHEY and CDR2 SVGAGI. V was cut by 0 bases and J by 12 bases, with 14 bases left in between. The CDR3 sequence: CASSYSDTGFHTF. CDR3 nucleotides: TGTGCCAGCAGTTACTCGGACACAGGGTTTCACACCTTC.

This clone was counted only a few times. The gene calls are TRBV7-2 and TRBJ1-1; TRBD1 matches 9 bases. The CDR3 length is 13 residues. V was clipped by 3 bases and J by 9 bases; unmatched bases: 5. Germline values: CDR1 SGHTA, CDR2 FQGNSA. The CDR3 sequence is CASSLRGQGQAFF. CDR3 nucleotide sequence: TGTGCCAGCAGCTTGAGGGGACAGGGACAAGCTTTCTTT.

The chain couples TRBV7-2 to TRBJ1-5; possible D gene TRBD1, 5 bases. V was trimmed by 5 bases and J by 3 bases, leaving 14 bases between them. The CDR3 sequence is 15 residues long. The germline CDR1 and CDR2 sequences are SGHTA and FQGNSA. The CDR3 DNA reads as TGTGCCAGCAGCCCAGGTAGGGGAACCAATCAGCCCCAGCATTTT. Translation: CASSPGRGTNQPQHF.

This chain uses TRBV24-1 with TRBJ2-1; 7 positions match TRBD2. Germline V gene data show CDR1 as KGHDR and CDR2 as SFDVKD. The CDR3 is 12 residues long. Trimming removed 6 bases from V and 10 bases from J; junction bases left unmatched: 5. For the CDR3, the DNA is TGTGCCACCAGTAGACTAGCTGACGAGCAGTTCTTC. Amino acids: CATSRLADEQFF.

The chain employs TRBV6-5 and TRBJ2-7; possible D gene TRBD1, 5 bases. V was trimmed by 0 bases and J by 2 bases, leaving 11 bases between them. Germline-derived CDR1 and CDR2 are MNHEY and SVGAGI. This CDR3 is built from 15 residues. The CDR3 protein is CASSYSFQGTYEQYF. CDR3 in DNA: TGTGCCAGCAGTTACTCGTTCCAGGGTACCTACGAGCAGTACTTC.

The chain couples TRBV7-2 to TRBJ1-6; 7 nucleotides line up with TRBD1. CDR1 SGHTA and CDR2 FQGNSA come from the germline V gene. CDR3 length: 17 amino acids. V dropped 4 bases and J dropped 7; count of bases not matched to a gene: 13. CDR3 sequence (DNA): TGTGCCAGCAGCTCAGCCGGGACAGTGTTGGGAAATTCACCCCTCCACTTT. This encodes CASSSAGTVLGNSPLHF.

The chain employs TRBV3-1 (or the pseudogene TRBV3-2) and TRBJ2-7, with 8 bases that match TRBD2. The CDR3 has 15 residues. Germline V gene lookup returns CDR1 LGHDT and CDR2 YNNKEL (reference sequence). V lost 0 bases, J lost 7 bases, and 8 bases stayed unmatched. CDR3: CASSQDSGGPREQYF. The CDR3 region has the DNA TGTGCCAGCAGCCAAGATTCGGGAGGGCCACGGGAGCAGTACTTC.

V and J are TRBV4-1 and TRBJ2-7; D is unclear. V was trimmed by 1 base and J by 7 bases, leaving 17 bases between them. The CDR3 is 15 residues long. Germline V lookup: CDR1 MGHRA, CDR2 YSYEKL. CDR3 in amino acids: CASSQVFAAHGEQYF. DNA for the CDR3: TGCGCCAGCAGCCAAGTCTTTGCGGCACACGGAGAGCAGTACTTC.